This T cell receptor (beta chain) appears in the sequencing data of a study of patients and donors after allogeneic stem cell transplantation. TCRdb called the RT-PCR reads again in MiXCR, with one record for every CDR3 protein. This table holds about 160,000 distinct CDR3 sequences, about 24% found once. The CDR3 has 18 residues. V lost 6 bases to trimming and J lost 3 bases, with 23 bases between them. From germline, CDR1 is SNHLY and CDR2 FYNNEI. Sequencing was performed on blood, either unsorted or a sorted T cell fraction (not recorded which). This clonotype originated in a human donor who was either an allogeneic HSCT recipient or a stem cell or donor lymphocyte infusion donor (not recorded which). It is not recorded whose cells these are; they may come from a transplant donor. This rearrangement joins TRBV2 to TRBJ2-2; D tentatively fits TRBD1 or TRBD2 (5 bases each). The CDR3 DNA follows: TGTGCCAGCAGGGACGGGGACGGAGGTCCCTGGGACACCGGGGAGCTGTTTTTT. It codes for CASRDGDGGPWDTGELFF.